These T cell receptor beta chains were read from a single sample in a study of response to subunit inactivated influenza vaccine. TCRdb itself ran the RT-PCR reads through MiXCR, one entry per CDR3 protein. The data contain a few hundred thousand distinct CDR3 sequences, 12% of them singletons. The specimen was non-naive T cells sorted from PBMCs, collected 14 to 15 days before vaccination. All receptors derive from a man aged 45 to 65 who received an inactivated influenza vaccine. Both conserved end residues are trimmed from each CDR3.

v_call: TRBV10-2
j_call: TRBJ1-6
cdr3_aa: ASSDWIENSPLH

v_call: TRBV7-7
j_call: TRBJ2-5
cdr3_aa: ASSPGLAGGRETQY

v_call: TRBV12-3/TRBV12-4
j_call: TRBJ2-1
cdr3_aa: ASTTLGASSYNEQF

v_call: TRBV6-1
j_call: TRBJ2-2
cdr3_aa: ASSENGFGELF

v_call: TRBV19
j_call: TRBJ2-1
cdr3_aa: ASSIGAGTSNEQF

v_call: TRBV6-1
j_call: TRBJ1-2
cdr3_aa: ASSVFSTRQGPNYGYT

v_call: TRBV12-3/TRBV12-4
j_call: TRBJ1-2
cdr3_aa: ASSLGRGEYGYT

v_call: TRBV12-3/TRBV12-4
j_call: TRBJ2-7
cdr3_aa: ASSLVNEQY

v_call: TRBV6-2/TRBV6-3
j_call: TRBJ2-2
cdr3_aa: ASSYPGELF

v_call: TRBV5-1
j_call: TRBJ2-1
cdr3_aa: ASSSISTGGLSVEQF

v_call: TRBV10-3
j_call: TRBJ1-2
cdr3_aa: AISETGQAYGYT

v_call: TRBV9
j_call: TRBJ1-5
cdr3_aa: ASSFGTDDQPQH

v_call: TRBV12-3/TRBV12-4
j_call: TRBJ1-2
cdr3_aa: ASSFRRDVGYT

v_call: TRBV9
j_call: TRBJ2-1
cdr3_aa: ASSVAPFDEQF

v_call: TRBV10-3
j_call: TRBJ2-5
cdr3_aa: AISNRDRGETQY

v_call: TRBV7-7
j_call: TRBJ2-1
cdr3_aa: ASSPGTSGRASYNEQF

v_call: TRBV14
j_call: TRBJ2-3
cdr3_aa: ASSQGGLWADTQY

v_call: TRBV2
j_call: TRBJ1-6
cdr3_aa: ASSAGTRYSPLH

v_call: TRBV7-7
j_call: TRBJ2-5
cdr3_aa: ASSSGGSPQETQY

v_call: TRBV5-4
j_call: TRBJ2-7
cdr3_aa: ASSRALGLAGETYEQY

v_call: TRBV24-1
j_call: TRBJ2-3
cdr3_aa: ATRDSGSTDTQY

v_call: TRBV29-1
j_call: TRBJ2-3
cdr3_aa: SAGWSGMADTQY

v_call: TRBV5-1
j_call: TRBJ2-7
cdr3_aa: ASSLEPGSSYEQY

v_call: TRBV6-2/TRBV6-3
j_call: TRBJ2-7
cdr3_aa: ASSYYYKVFEQY

v_call: TRBV25-1
j_call: TRBJ1-2
cdr3_aa: ASSRDRFYGYT

v_call: TRBV15
j_call: TRBJ2-3
cdr3_aa: ATSRFGTGTDTQY

v_call: TRBV4-1
j_call: TRBJ1-4
cdr3_aa: ASSHLFLGGGRKKLF

v_call: TRBV2
j_call: TRBJ1-1
cdr3_aa: ASTVVENTEAF

v_call: TRBV6-2/TRBV6-3
j_call: TRBJ2-1
cdr3_aa: ASSPHRSYNEQF

v_call: TRBV5-6
j_call: TRBJ2-1
cdr3_aa: ASSLPTSGNEQF

v_call: TRBV7-9
j_call: TRBJ1-3
cdr3_aa: ASSRTYSGNTIY

v_call: TRBV21-1
j_call: TRBJ1-5
cdr3_aa: ASNPGHPIEPQH

v_call: TRBV3-1
j_call: TRBJ2-2
cdr3_aa: ASGQQGLARTGELF

v_call: TRBV6-2/TRBV6-3
j_call: TRBJ2-7
cdr3_aa: ASGFIAASYEQY

v_call: TRBV4-3
j_call: TRBJ2-1
cdr3_aa: ASSQAGGLSSYNEQF

v_call: TRBV11-2
j_call: TRBJ2-7
cdr3_aa: ASSRTGPYEQY

v_call: TRBV28
j_call: TRBJ2-5
cdr3_aa: ASSLAGRLQETQY

v_call: TRBV4-3
j_call: TRBJ1-1
cdr3_aa: ASSQDRYGTEAF

v_call: TRBV28
j_call: TRBJ2-3
cdr3_aa: ASSLWPAGGPLDTQY

v_call: TRBV27
j_call: TRBJ1-2
cdr3_aa: ASSPRTGNGYT

v_call: TRBV7-3
j_call: TRBJ2-1
cdr3_aa: ASSPSGRWSNEQF

v_call: TRBV7-8
j_call: TRBJ2-7
cdr3_aa: ASSSGQGFAYEQY

v_call: TRBV27
j_call: TRBJ1-1
cdr3_aa: ASRKDRVAEAF

v_call: TRBV14
j_call: TRBJ2-5
cdr3_aa: ASSRHRGLETQY

v_call: TRBV5-1
j_call: TRBJ2-2
cdr3_aa: ASSLGQGDTGELF

v_call: TRBV29-1
j_call: TRBJ1-1
cdr3_aa: SGGRQGTIAEAF

v_call: TRBV7-3
j_call: TRBJ2-6
cdr3_aa: ASGPGWSGANVLT

v_call: TRBV20-1
j_call: TRBJ2-5
cdr3_aa: SAGGWQKETQY

v_call: TRBV20-1
j_call: TRBJ2-3
cdr3_aa: SAWGGTRGVSLADTQY

v_call: TRBV5-1
j_call: TRBJ2-5
cdr3_aa: ASSLVIGTTQETQY

v_call: TRBV9
j_call: TRBJ1-1
cdr3_aa: ASSPLGGGDTEAF

v_call: TRBV11-2
j_call: TRBJ2-6
cdr3_aa: ASSLGPGGGSGANVLT

v_call: TRBV10-3
j_call: TRBJ1-2
cdr3_aa: AISAGRQGDVGYT

v_call: TRBV3-1
j_call: TRBJ2-7
cdr3_aa: ASSQVGGHEQY

v_call: TRBV29-1
j_call: TRBJ2-5
cdr3_aa: SVEVQKETQY